The 5 T cell receptor beta chains below all came from one sample that was sequenced in a study of blood T cell repertoires in COVID-19. Assay used: immunoSEQ multiplex PCR; TCRdb lists only in-frame clones, some missing. The top ten hold about 3% of the sample, which has about 160,000 clones, about 85% seen once. Sequencing was carried out using peripheral blood. These receptors were collected from a human donor with acute or convalescent COVID-19. The donor label of this sample is uncertain.

The chain uses TRBV9 and TRBJ1-2, with D unclear. The V and J ends lost 0 bases and 8 bases respectively, with 8 bases between them. The CDR3 totals 12 residues. The V gene's germline CDR1 is SGDLS and CDR2 YYNGEE. This chain's CDR3 is CASSVVGSGYTF. CDR3 bases: TGTGCCAGCAGCGTAGTCGGGTCGGGCTACACCTTC.

The genes are TRBV19 and TRBJ2-5; 7 bases are shared with TRBD2. There are 16 residues in the CDR3. In germline, CDR1 is LNHDA, CDR2 SQIVND (reference sequence). V lost 1 base to trimming and J lost 3 bases; unmatched junction nucleotides: 8. Here the CDR3 reads CASSIGRGGRKETQYF. The CDR3 DNA is TGTGCCAGTAGTATAGGCCGCGGGGGTAGGAAAGAGACCCAGTACTTC.

The rearrangement uses TRBV25-1 and TRBJ1-2, with D possibly TRBD1 on 5 matching bases. CDR3 length: 13 residues. The V end was cut by 3 bases, the J end by 7 bases, with 12 bases between. Germline CDR1 is MGHDK and CDR2 is SYGVNS. This CDR3 reads CASSEPGGIGYTF. The CDR3 DNA reads as TGTGCCAGCAGTGAGCCCGGGGGTATTGGCTACACCTTC.

This chain links TRBV30 with TRBJ1-1, with D possibly TRBD1 on 6 matching bases. The CDR3 is made up of 14 amino acids. The germline V and J ends were trimmed by 3 bases and 2 bases, with 13 bases remaining between them. CDR1 is GTSNPN and CDR2 is SVGIG in the germline V gene (reference sequence). The CDR3: CAWSHDRRNTEAFF. CDR3 nucleotides: TGTGCCTGGAGCCACGACAGGCGAAACACTGAAGCTTTCTTT.

V is TRBV5-4 and J is TRBJ1-1, with D perhaps matching TRBD1 (5 bases). This CDR3 region has 14 residues. Trimming removed 4 bases at V and 1 base at J, with 11 bases between. Germline V gene lookup returns CDR1 SGHNT and CDR2 YYREEE (reference sequence). The CDR3, as DNA: TGTGCCAGCAGCCAACGACAGACGAACACTGAAGCTTTCTTT. Encoded protein: CASSQRQTNTEAFF.